This T cell receptor (beta chain) was recorded in a study of technical replicates of blood from several donors. This CDR3 spans 15 amino acids. Between the trimmed V and J ends, which lost 5 bases and 6 bases, there was a span of 19 bases. Clones were read by immunoSEQ multiplex PCR, and TCRdb kept only the in-frame ones, dropping some. The table has about 73,000 clones, roughly 90% seen once; the top ten hold approximately 4.4%. This TCR was recovered from a human donor in good health. Some clones in this sample may be carry-over from other donors' samples. The chain has TRBV23-1 and TRBJ1-2, with D perhaps matching TRBD1 (6 bases). TRBV23-1 is an open reading frame, and its role is uncertain. The source material was PBMCs. CDR3 sequence (DNA): TGCGCCAGCAGTGCCGCGGACAGAAATCTCGATGGCTACACCTTC. This translates into CASSAADRNLDGYTF.